One sample yielded the 8 T cell receptor beta chains listed below, sequenced in a study of molecular identifiers for immune sequencing clone quantification. TCRdb re-analysed the PCR reads in MiXCR, keeping a single row per CDR3 protein. The sample includes 250,000 to 400,000 distinct CDR3 sequences, around 21% of them seen just once. Sample: naive CD8+ T cells from blood, with Jurkat cell RNA spiked in. Subset in this sample: FACS-sorted CD8+CD4-CCR7+CD45RA+ naive T cells. These TCRs come from a human donor in good health. Some libraries in this study had Jurkat cell RNA spiked in.

This chain links TRBV27 with TRBJ1-1, with D unresolved. The CDR3 is 16 amino acids. Germline loops: CDR1 MNHEY, CDR2 SMNVEV (reference sequence). The V gene lost 2 bases and the J gene lost 0 bases, with 13 bases spanning the gap. The CDR3: CASSLAQPTLNTEAFF. The DNA of the CDR3 is TGTGCCAGCAGTTTAGCCCAACCCACCCTGAACACTGAAGCTTTCTTT.

This clonotype was picked up a small number of times. The rearrangement links TRBV27 to TRBJ2-7, with 13 bases fitting TRBD2. This CDR3 region has 17 residues. The J segment lost 1 base and the V segment lost 5 bases, leaving 8 bases of the junction unmatched. Looked up from germline, CDR1 is MNHEY and CDR2 is SMNVEV (reference sequence). The CDR3 region is CASSLTSGRAGSYEQYF. CDR3 nucleotides: TGTGCCAGCAGTCTTACTAGCGGGAGGGCCGGGTCCTACGAGCAGTACTTC.

In this sample, this clonotype turned up a few times. The chain is built from TRBV11-2 and TRBJ2-5, with 8 bases aligning to TRBD2. J gave up 3 bases and V 1 base, and 7 bases lay outside the gene matches. CDR1 is SGHAT, CDR2 FQNNGV, per germline. The CDR3 has 16 amino acids. CDR3 protein: CASSLVSREGEETQYF. CDR3 coding DNA: TGTGCCAGCAGCTTAGTATCCCGGGAGGGCGAAGAGACCCAGTACTTC.

This clonotype was counted between two and nine times. The chain recombines TRBV6-5 with TRBJ1-1; 8 bases agree with TRBD1. The CDR3 spans 13 residues. J gave up 2 bases and V 9 bases, and 5 bases lay outside the gene matches. CDR1 is MNHEY, CDR2 SVGAGI, per germline. As DNA, the CDR3 is TGTGCCAGTCGACAGGGGCATAACACTGAAGCTTTCTTT. Translating gives CASRQGHNTEAFF.

This clonotype came up many times. The chain links TRBV19 to TRBJ2-1, with a possible D match to TRBD2 (6 bases). The CDR3 consists of 16 residues. V was trimmed by 5 bases and J by 0 bases, leaving 14 bases between them. The V gene's germline CDR1 is LNHDA and CDR2 SQIVND (reference sequence). The CDR3 DNA is TGTGCCAGTAGTTCCCGGGGACTTGCCTCCTACAATGAGCAGTTCTTC. Its protein product is CASSSRGLASYNEQFF.

This clonotype has more than one count but fewer than ten. CDR3 region: CASSAYPGLGIEQFF. CDR3 bases: TGTGCCAGCAGTGCTTATCCGGGACTAGGGATTGAGCAGTTCTTC. V usage is TRBV2 and J usage is TRBJ2-1, with TRBD2 identical over 8 bases. Per germline, CDR1 SNHLY and CDR2 FYNNEI. The CDR3 extends over 15 amino acids. The junction had 11 bases not matched to a gene; V was cut back by 4 bases and J by 9 bases.

This clonotype was seen many times. This sequence joins TRBV20-1 and TRBJ2-7, with 10 bases aligning to TRBD2. V shed 6 bases, J shed 0 bases, and the junction held 2 bases outside the gene matches. Germline V CDR1 and CDR2: DFQATT, SNEGSKA (reference sequence). The CDR3 has 13 amino acids. The CDR3 protein is CSAGLANSYEQYF. The CDR3 DNA follows: TGCAGTGCGGGACTAGCGAACTCCTACGAGCAGTACTTC.

V is TRBV19 and J is TRBJ2-4; 10 positions match TRBD1. This CDR3 is 15 amino acids long. Unmatched junction bases numbered 4, after V lost 1 base and J lost 7 bases. Per the germline V gene, CDR1 is LNHDA and CDR2 is SQIVND (reference sequence). The DNA of the CDR3 is TGTGCCAGTAGTATAGGACAGGGGGCGAATAACATTCAGTACTTC. It is translated as CASSIGQGANNIQYF.